This T cell receptor beta chain was captured by sequencing in a study of T cells expressing NK-cell markers. Study overall: The authors sequenced eight donors, of whom seven were HCMV-seropositive and one was seronegative.

With the 5' RACE reads reprocessed, TCRdb shows one record per CDR3 protein and no DNA. This listing includes 550,000 to 600,000 distinct CDR3 sequences. The CDR3 length is 15 residues. The germline V gene has CDR1 SGHVS and CDR2 FQNEAQ. The chain carries TRBV7-8 and TRBJ1-5. This receptor was obtained from a man younger than 35 in good health. The sequenced material came from blood T cells: a sorted CD56 or NKG2C T cell subset, CD4+ or CD8+ T cells, or bulk PBMC T cells (not recorded which). CDR3 amino acids: CASSLSRQGNQPQHF.